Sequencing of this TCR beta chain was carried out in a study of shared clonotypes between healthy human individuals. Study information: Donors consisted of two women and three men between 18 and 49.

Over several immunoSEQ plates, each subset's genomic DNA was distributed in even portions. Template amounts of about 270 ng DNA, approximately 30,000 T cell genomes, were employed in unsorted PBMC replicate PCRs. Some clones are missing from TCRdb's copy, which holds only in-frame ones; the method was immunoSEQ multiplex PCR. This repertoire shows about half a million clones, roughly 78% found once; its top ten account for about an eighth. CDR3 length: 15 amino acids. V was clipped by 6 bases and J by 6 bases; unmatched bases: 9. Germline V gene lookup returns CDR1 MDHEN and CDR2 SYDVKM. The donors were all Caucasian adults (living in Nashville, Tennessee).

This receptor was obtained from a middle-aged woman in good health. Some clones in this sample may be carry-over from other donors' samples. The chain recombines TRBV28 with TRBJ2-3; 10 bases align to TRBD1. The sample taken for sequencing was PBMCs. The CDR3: CASSNPGTGEDTQYF. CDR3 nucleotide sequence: TGTGCCAGCAGCAACCCCGGGACAGGGGAGGATACGCAGTATTTT.